Listed below are T cell receptor beta chains from one sample, sequenced in a study of blood T cell repertoires in COVID-19. TCRdb's copy holds only in-frame clones and misses some; the assay was immunoSEQ multiplex PCR. Of about 390,000 clones listed, more than 75% are singletons. The specimen sequenced was peripheral blood. The receptors stem from a woman aged 55-75 years with COVID-19, enrolled during active disease. The CDR3 runs from the conserved cysteine through the conserved F or W. Each record gives: clone size, V gene, J gene, D gene, CDR3 protein, CDR3 DNA. D genes are given only for firm matches. Rows may omit the clone size; those that give it use once, few, many or a size class.

abundance: .; v_gene: TRBV5-1; j_gene: TRBJ2-3; d_gene: TRBD1; CDR3aa: CASSVRALQGAADTQYF; CDR3nt: TGCGCCAGCAGCGTGCGCGCACTACAGGGGGCAGCAGATACGCAGTATTTT
abundance: .; v_gene: TRBV5-1; j_gene: TRBJ1-6; d_gene: .; CDR3aa: CASSAGDGRRYSPLHF; CDR3nt: TGCGCCAGCAGCGCGGGTGATGGACGGAGATATTCACCCCTCCACTTT
abundance: .; v_gene: TRBV5-5; j_gene: TRBJ1-4; d_gene: .; CDR3aa: CASSTDLRREKLFF; CDR3nt: TGTGCCAGCAGCACCGATTTGAGGAGGGAAAAACTGTTTTTT
abundance: few; v_gene: TRBV7-9; j_gene: TRBJ1-3; d_gene: .; CDR3aa: CASSLNFGNTIYF; CDR3nt: TGTGCCAGCAGTTTGAACTTTGGAAACACCATATATTTT
abundance: .; v_gene: TRBV18; j_gene: TRBJ1-4; d_gene: TRBD1; CDR3aa: CASSPGQGTGANEKLFF; CDR3nt: TGTGCCAGCTCACCGGGACAGGGAACGGGGGCTAATGAAAAACTGTTTTTT
abundance: .; v_gene: TRBV3-1/TRBV3-2; j_gene: TRBJ1-1; d_gene: TRBD1; CDR3aa: CASSQEGRGQYTEAFF; CDR3nt: TGTGCCAGCAGCCAAGAAGGCAGGGGGCAATACACTGAAGCTTTCTTT
abundance: .; v_gene: TRBV5-1; j_gene: TRBJ1-1; d_gene: TRBD1; CDR3aa: CASSEGTGRTNTEAFF; CDR3nt: TGCGCCAGCAGCGAGGGGACAGGGAGGACGAACACTGAAGCTTTCTTT
abundance: .; v_gene: TRBV28; j_gene: TRBJ1-2; d_gene: TRBD1; CDR3aa: CASSFAGQGTSNYGYTF; CDR3nt: TGTGCCAGCAGTTTTGCGGGACAGGGGACCTCTAACTATGGCTACACCTTC
abundance: .; v_gene: TRBV10-3; j_gene: TRBJ1-1; d_gene: .; CDR3aa: CAISEYESTEAFF; CDR3nt: TGTGCCATCAGTGAGTATGAGAGCACTGAAGCTTTCTTT
abundance: .; v_gene: TRBV19; j_gene: TRBJ1-2; d_gene: .; CDR3aa: CASSIEGGGYTF; CDR3nt: TGTGCCAGTAGTATTGAGGGTGGCGGCTACACCTTC
abundance: .; v_gene: TRBV7-2; j_gene: TRBJ2-1; d_gene: TRBD1; CDR3aa: CASSLEWTGGAFPYNEQFF; CDR3nt: TGTGCCAGCAGCTTAGAGTGGACAGGGGGCGCGTTTCCCTACAATGAGCAGTTCTTC
abundance: .; v_gene: TRBV5-5; j_gene: TRBJ2-2; d_gene: TRBD1; CDR3aa: CASSLAPTGAGTGELFF; CDR3nt: TGTGCCAGCAGCTTGGCCCCTACAGGGGCGGGCACCGGGGAGCTGTTTTTT
abundance: .; v_gene: TRBV4-1; j_gene: TRBJ2-6; d_gene: .; CDR3aa: CASSQVWVTAVSGANVLTF; CDR3nt: TGCGCCAGCAGCCAAGTTTGGGTTACAGCCGTCTCTGGGGCCAACGTCCTGACTTTC
abundance: .; v_gene: TRBV6-5; j_gene: TRBJ1-6; d_gene: .; CDR3aa: CASSYGDSRQNSPLHF; CDR3nt: TGTGCCAGCAGTTACGGGGACTCCCGCCAGAATTCACCCCTCCACTTT
abundance: .; v_gene: TRBV6-5; j_gene: TRBJ2-5; d_gene: .; CDR3aa: CASSHGETQYF; CDR3nt: TGTGCCAGCAGCCACGGAGAGACCCAGTACTTC
abundance: .; v_gene: TRBV12-5; j_gene: TRBJ2-7; d_gene: .; CDR3aa: CASGLRGEQYF; CDR3nt: TGTGCTAGTGGTTTAAGAGGCGAGCAGTACTTC